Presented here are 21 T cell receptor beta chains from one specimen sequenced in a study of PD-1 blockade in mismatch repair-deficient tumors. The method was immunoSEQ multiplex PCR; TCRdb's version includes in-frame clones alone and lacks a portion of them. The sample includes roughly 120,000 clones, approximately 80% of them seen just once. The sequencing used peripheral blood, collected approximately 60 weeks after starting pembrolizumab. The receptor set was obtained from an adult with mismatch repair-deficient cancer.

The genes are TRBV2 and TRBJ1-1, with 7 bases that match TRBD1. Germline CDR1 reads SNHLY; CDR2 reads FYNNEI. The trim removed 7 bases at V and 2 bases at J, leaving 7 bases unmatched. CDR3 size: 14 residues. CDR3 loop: CASTQTGRNTEAFF. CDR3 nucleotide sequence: TGTGCCAGCACTCAGACAGGGAGAAACACTGAAGCTTTCTTT.

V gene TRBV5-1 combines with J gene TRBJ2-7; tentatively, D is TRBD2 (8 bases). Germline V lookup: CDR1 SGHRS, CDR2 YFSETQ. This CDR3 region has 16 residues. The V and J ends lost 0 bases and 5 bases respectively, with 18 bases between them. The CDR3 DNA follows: TGCGCCAGCAGCTTGGAGGGGGCGGGAGGTTTAGACGAGCAGTACTTC. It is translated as CASSLEGAGGLDEQYF.

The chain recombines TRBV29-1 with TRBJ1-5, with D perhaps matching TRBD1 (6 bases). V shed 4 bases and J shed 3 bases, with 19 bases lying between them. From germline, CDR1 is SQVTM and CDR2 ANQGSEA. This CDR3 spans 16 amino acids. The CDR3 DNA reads TGCAGCGTTGCCGGAGTGGGGGGGGCTGACAATCAGCCCCAGCATTTT. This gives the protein CSVAGVGGADNQPQHF.

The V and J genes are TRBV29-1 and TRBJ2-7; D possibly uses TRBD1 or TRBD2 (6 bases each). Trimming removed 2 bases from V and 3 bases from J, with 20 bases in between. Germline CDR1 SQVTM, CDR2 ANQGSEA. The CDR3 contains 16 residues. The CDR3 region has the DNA TGCAGCGTTGAAAAGAGAGGGGGGTTAACGGTCTACGAGCAGTACTTC. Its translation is CSVEKRGGLTVYEQYF.

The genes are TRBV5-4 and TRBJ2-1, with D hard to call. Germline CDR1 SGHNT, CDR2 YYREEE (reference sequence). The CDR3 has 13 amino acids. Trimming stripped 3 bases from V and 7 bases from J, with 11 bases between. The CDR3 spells CASSSQSRNEQFF. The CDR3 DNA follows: TGTGCCAGCAGCTCTCAAAGTAGAAATGAGCAGTTCTTC.

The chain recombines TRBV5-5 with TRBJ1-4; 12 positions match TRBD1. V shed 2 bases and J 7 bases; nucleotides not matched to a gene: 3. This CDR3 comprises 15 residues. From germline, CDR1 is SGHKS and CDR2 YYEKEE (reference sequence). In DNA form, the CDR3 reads TGTGCCAGCAGCTTCCGGGACAGGGGGCTTGAAAAACTGTTTTTT. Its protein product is CASSFRDRGLEKLFF.

The DNA of the CDR3 is TGTGCCAGCAGCGTTAGTGCTCGCGCGAACACCGGGGAGCTGTTTTTT. Amino acid sequence: CASSVSARANTGELFF. The genes are TRBV9 and TRBJ2-2, with unresolved D. The CDR3 is 16 amino acids. From germline, CDR1 is SGDLS and CDR2 YYNGEE. V dropped 2 bases and J dropped 0 bases, with 11 bases sitting between them.

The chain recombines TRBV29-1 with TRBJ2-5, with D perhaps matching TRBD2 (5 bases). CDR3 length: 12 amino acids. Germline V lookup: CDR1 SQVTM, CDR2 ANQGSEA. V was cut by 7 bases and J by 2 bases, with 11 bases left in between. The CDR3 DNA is TGCAGCGCCTTCCGGGGTCAAGAGACCCAGTACTTC. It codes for CSAFRGQETQYF. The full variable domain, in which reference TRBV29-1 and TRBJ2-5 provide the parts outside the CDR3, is SAVISQKPSRDICQRGTSLTIQCQVDSQVTMMFWYRQQPGQSLTLIATANQGSEATYESGFVIDKFPISRPNLTFSTLTVSNMSPEDSSIYLCSAFRGQETQYFGPGTRLLVL.

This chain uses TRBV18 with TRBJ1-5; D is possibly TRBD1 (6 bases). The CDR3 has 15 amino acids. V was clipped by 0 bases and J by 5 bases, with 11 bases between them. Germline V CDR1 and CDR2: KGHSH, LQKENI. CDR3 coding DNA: TGTGCCAGCTCACCACCGGGGGGGGCTCATCAGCCCCAGCATTTT. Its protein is CASSPPGGAHQPQHF.

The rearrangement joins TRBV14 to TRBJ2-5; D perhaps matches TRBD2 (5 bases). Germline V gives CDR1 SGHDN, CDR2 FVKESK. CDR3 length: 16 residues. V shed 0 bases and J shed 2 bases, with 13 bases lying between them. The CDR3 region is CASSQDSANIQETQYF. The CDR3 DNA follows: TGTGCCAGCAGCCAAGATAGCGCCAATATACAAGAGACCCAGTACTTC.

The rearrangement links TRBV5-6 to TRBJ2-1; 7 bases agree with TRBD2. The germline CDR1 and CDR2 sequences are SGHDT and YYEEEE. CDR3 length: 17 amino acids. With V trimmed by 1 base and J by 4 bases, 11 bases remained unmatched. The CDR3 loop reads CASSLFRGGSTYNEQFF. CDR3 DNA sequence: TGTGCCAGCAGCTTGTTTCGCGGCGGGAGCACATACAATGAGCAGTTCTTC. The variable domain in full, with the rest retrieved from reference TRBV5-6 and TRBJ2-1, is DAGVTQSPTHLIKTRGQQVTLRCSPKSGHDTVSWYQQALGQGPQFIFQYYEEEERQRGNFPDRFSGHQFPNYSSELNVNALLLGDSALYLCASSLFRGGSTYNEQFFGPGTRLTVL.

CDR3 region: CSVTDPGGATDTQYF. The CDR3 DNA reads TGCAGCGTTACAGACCCGGGAGGGGCCACAGATACGCAGTATTTT. J is TRBJ2-3 and V is TRBV29-1; TRBD2 matches 8 bases. This CDR3 is built from 15 residues. V trimming: 5 bases; J trimming: 2 bases; junction bases outside the gene matches: 9. CDR1 is SQVTM and CDR2 is ANQGSEA in the germline V gene.

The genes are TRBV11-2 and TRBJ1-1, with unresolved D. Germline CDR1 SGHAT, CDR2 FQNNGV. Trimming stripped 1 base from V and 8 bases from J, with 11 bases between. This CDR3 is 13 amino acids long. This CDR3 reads CASSLGEFTEAFF. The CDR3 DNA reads TGTGCCAGCAGCTTAGGGGAGTTTACCGAAGCTTTCTTT.

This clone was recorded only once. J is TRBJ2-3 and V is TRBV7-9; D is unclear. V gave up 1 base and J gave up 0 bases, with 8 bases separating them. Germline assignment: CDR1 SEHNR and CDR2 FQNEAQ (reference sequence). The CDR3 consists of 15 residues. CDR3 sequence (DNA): TGTGCCAGCAGCTTAGGTTTGGGTAGCACAGATACGCAGTATTTT. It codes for CASSLGLGSTDTQYF.

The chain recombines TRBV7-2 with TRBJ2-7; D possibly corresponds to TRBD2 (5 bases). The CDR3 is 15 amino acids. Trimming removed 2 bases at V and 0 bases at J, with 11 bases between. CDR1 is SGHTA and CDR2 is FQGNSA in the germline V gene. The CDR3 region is CASSLINGISYEQYF. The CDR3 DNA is TGTGCCAGCAGCTTAATTAACGGGATCTCCTACGAGCAGTACTTC.

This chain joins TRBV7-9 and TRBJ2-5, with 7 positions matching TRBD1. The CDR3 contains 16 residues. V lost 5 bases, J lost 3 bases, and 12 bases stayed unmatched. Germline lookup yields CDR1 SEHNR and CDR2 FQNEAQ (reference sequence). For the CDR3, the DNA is TGTGCCAGCAGCCCCCCGACAGGGAAGGGAAAAGAGACCCAGTACTTC. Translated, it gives CASSPPTGKGKETQYF.

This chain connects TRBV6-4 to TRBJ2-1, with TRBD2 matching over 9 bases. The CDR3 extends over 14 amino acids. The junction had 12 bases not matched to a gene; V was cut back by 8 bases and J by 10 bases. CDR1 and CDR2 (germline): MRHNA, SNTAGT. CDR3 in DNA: TGTGCCAGCCTGTCGGGACTAGCTTACAGGGAGCAGTTCTTC. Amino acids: CASLSGLAYREQFF.

The DNA for the CDR3 is TGTGCCAGCAACCACCCAGCCTCCTACGAGCAGTACTTC. It yields the protein CASNHPASYEQYF. The J gene is TRBJ2-7, the V gene TRBV6-6; D remains ambiguous. This CDR3 spans 13 amino acids. The V and J ends lost 7 bases and 0 bases respectively, with 10 bases between them. The V gene's germline CDR1 is MNHNY and CDR2 SVGAGI (reference sequence).

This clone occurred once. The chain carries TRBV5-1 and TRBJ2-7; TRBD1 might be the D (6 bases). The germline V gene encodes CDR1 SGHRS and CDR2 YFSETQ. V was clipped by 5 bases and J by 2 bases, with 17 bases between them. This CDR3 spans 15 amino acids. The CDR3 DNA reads TGCGCCAGCAGAAACAGGGAGAACGAGCCCTACGAGCAGTACTTC. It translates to CASRNRENEPYEQYF.

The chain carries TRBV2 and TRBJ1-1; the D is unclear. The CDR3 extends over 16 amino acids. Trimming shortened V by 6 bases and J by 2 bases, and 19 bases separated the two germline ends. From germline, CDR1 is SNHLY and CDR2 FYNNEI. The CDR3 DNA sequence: TGTGCCAGCAGGGCCGGGTCTCCCCTTGCAAACACTGAAGCTTTCTTT. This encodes CASRAGSPLANTEAFF.

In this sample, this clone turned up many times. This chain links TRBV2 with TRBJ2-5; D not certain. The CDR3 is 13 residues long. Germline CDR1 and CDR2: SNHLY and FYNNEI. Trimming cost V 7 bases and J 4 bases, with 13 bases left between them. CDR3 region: CASTLGNAETQYF. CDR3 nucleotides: TGTGCCAGCACCCTGGGGAACGCAGAGACCCAGTACTTC.